Below are 30 T cell receptor beta chains sequenced from a single sample in a study of blood T cell repertoires in COVID-19. Measured with immunoSEQ multiplex PCR; TCRdb has only the in-frame clones, and not every one. Here the sample spans about 70,000 clones, around 74% being singletons. The sequenced material came from peripheral blood. These receptor sequences come from a human donor in a cohort sampled during active COVID-19.

This clone was seen only a few times. The chain joins TRBV19 to TRBJ1-1; 9 nucleotides align to TRBD1. The CDR3 covers 15 residues. Trimming took 5 bases from V and 3 from J; bases not matched to a gene: 7. Germline values: CDR1 LNHDA, CDR2 SQIVND (reference sequence). Here the CDR3 DNA reads TGTGCCAGTAGTGCCATAGACAGGGGGTACACTGAAGCTTTCTTT. This sequence encodes CASSAIDRGYTEAFF.

This chain connects TRBV5-1 to TRBJ2-5; tentatively, D is TRBD2 (6 bases). Trimming cost V 0 bases and J 0 bases, with 12 bases left between them. Germline CDR1 and CDR2: SGHRS and YFSETQ. The CDR3 length is 16 residues. The chain's CDR3 is CASSLAGGDHQETQYF. In DNA form, the CDR3 reads TGCGCCAGCAGCTTGGCCGGCGGGGATCACCAAGAGACCCAGTACTTC.

The V and J genes are TRBV13 and TRBJ1-1, with D hard to call. Trimming took 0 bases from V and 4 from J, leaving 12 bases between them. The CDR3 has 15 residues. Germline CDR1 is PRHDT and CDR2 is FYEKMQ (reference sequence). The chain's CDR3 is CASSLGVEVLTEAFF. The CDR3 DNA follows: TGTGCCAGCAGCTTAGGTGTGGAGGTTCTCACTGAAGCTTTCTTT.

This chain joins TRBV5-1 and TRBJ2-7, with D perhaps TRBD2 (6 bases). Germline loops: CDR1 SGHRS, CDR2 YFSETQ. V was shortened by 7 bases and J by 6 bases, with 26 bases between the two germline ends. The CDR3 is made up of 16 amino acids. CDR3 in amino acids: CASQDLPGARRVEQYF. The CDR3 region has the DNA TGCGCCAGCCAAGACCTGCCGGGAGCCCGGCGGGTCGAGCAGTACTTC.

The J gene is TRBJ1-4, the V gene TRBV5-1; TRBD1 is a possible D gene (6 bases). Per germline, CDR1 SGHRS and CDR2 YFSETQ. V was cut by 1 base and J by 0 bases, with 7 bases left in between. This CDR3 is built from 15 residues. The CDR3: CASSLTGTTNEKLFF. CDR3 DNA sequence: TGCGCCAGCAGCTTGACAGGGACAACTAATGAAAAACTGTTTTTT. The whole variable domain, remainder taken from reference TRBV5-1 and TRBJ1-4, is KAGVTQTPRYLIKTRGQQVTLSCSPISGHRSVSWYQQTPGQGLQFLFEYFSETQRNKGNFPGRFSGRQFSNSRSEMNVSTLELGDSALYLCASSLTGTTNEKLFFGSGTQLSVL.

The chain joins TRBV7-2 to TRBJ1-1; D perhaps matches TRBD1 (6 bases). The V gene's germline CDR1 is SGHTA and CDR2 FQGNSA. This CDR3 has 13 residues. Trimming pared 1 base from V and 5 bases from J, leaving 8 bases between. DNA for the CDR3: TGTGCCAGCAGCTTAGGAACAGGGACTGAAGCTTTCTTT. This encodes CASSLGTGTEAFF. The full variable domain, its missing parts supplied by reference TRBV7-2 and TRBJ1-1, is GAGVSQSPSNKVTEKGKDVELRCDPISGHTALYWYRQSLGQGLEFLIYFQGNSAPDKSGLPSDRFSAERTGGSVSTLTIQRTQQEDSAVYLCASSLGTGTEAFFGQGTRLTVV.

The V gene is TRBV9, the J gene TRBJ2-7; 9 nucleotides line up with TRBD1. The CDR3 consists of 14 residues. Trimming cost V 4 bases and J 3 bases; bases outside gene matches: 5. The germline V gene encodes CDR1 SGDLS and CDR2 YYNGEE. CDR3: CASSTGQGSYEQYF. The CDR3 DNA is TGTGCCAGCAGCACGGGACAGGGTAGCTACGAGCAGTACTTC.

The genes are TRBV5-4 and TRBJ1-1; TRBD1 might be the D (5 bases). The germline gives CDR1 SGHNT, CDR2 YYREEE (reference sequence). V was shortened by 1 base and J by 1 base, with 8 bases between the two germline ends. The CDR3 is made up of 14 amino acids. The chain's CDR3 is CASSLSTGNTEAFF. CDR3 coding DNA: TGTGCCAGCAGCTTGTCAACAGGGAACACTGAAGCTTTCTTT.

V gene TRBV4-1 combines with J gene TRBJ2-3, with 12 bases aligning to TRBD2. CDR1 MGHRA and CDR2 YSYEKL come from the germline V gene. This CDR3 has 20 residues. V was clipped by 5 bases and J by 0 bases; unmatched bases: 15. The CDR3 DNA reads TGCGCCAGCAGCGGGAGGATACTAGCGGGGGGTCCGGGGAGCACAGATACGCAGTATTTT. Translation gives CASSGRILAGGPGSTDTQYF.

The J gene is TRBJ2-3, the V gene TRBV7-7, with 7 bases lining up with TRBD2. The germline V gene encodes CDR1 SSHAT and CDR2 FNYEAQ (reference sequence). The CDR3 covers 15 residues. With 1 base clipped from V and 3 bases from J, the junction kept 4 bases outside the gene matches. The CDR3 nucleotides read TGTGCCAGCAGCTTAGGGGGGGGAAGGACAGATACGCAGTATTTT. The encoded protein is CASSLGGGRTDTQYF.

This chain links TRBV6-2 or TRBV6-3 with TRBJ2-3, with D perhaps matching TRBD2 (6 bases). The germline gives CDR1 MNHEY, CDR2 SVGEGT. Trimming took off 5 bases at V and 1 base at J, with 16 bases between the two ends. The CDR3 is 16 residues long. The CDR3 sequence is CASSRPVSGRTDTQYF. CDR3 nucleotides: TGTGCCAGCAGTCGCCCCGTTAGCGGCCGCACAGATACGCAGTATTTT.

The V and J genes are TRBV7-9 and TRBJ1-3; TRBD1 matches 8 bases. Germline CDR1 is SEHNR and CDR2 is FQNEAQ (reference sequence). CDR3 length: 14 amino acids. The V gene end was trimmed by 8 bases and the J gene end by 4 bases; junction bases not matched to a gene: 7. CDR3 sequence (DNA): TGTGCCAGCTTCGGTGGGACAGGCGGAAACACCATATATTTT. Encoded protein: CASFGGTGGNTIYF.

The chain recombines TRBV7-8 with TRBJ2-7, with 10 bases lining up with TRBD2. Germline CDR1 reads SGHVS; CDR2 reads FQNEAQ. There are 15 residues in the CDR3. The J segment lost 6 bases and the V segment lost 5 bases, leaving 10 bases of the junction unmatched. CDR3 nucleotides: TGTGCCAGCAGCCGGTCTAGCGGGGGACTTCCCGAGCAGTACTTC. It encodes CASSRSSGGLPEQYF.

The J gene is TRBJ2-3, the V gene TRBV5-4; D might be TRBD1 (5 bases). V was cut by 2 bases and J by 1 base, with 5 bases left in between. The length of the CDR3 is 13 residues. The V gene's germline CDR1 is SGHNT and CDR2 YYREEE (reference sequence). In DNA, the CDR3 is TGTGCCAGCAGCTTCAGGGGCACAGATACGCAGTATTTT. Protein sequence: CASSFRGTDTQYF.

This rearrangement joins TRBV3-1 (or the pseudogene TRBV3-2) to TRBJ1-2, with TRBD1 matching 10 bases. CDR3 length: 17 residues. The germline V gene has CDR1 LGHDT and CDR2 YNNKEL (reference sequence). J was trimmed by 5 bases and V by 1 base; bases with no gene match: 10. The chain's CDR3 is CASSQAPRQGAGYGYTF. CDR3 DNA sequence: TGTGCCAGCAGCCAAGCCCCTCGACAGGGGGCAGGGTATGGCTACACCTTC.

The CDR3 loop is CASSQGYRGSPLHF. DNA for the CDR3: TGTGCCAGCAGCCAAGGGTACAGGGGTTCACCCCTCCACTTT. The V gene is TRBV3-1 (or the pseudogene TRBV3-2), the J gene TRBJ1-6; 7 bases fit TRBD1. After removal of 1 base from V and 9 bases from J, the junction contained 3 bases not matched to a gene. Germline V gene sequence: CDR1 LGHDT, CDR2 YNNKEL (reference sequence). The CDR3 length is 14 residues.

The V gene is TRBV24-1, the J gene TRBJ2-3; D not certain. This CDR3 is built from 12 residues. The V gene's germline CDR1 is KGHDR and CDR2 SFDVKD. V gave up 5 bases and J gave up 6 bases, with 8 bases separating them. CDR3 amino acids: CATSGSEDTQYF. CDR3 nucleotide sequence: TGTGCCACCAGTGGGAGCGAGGATACGCAGTATTTT.

The chain combines TRBV6-2 or TRBV6-3 with TRBJ2-1; 10 bases are shared with TRBD2. There are 14 residues in the CDR3. V lost 4 bases, J lost 5 bases, and 2 bases stayed unmatched. Germline-derived CDR1 and CDR2 are MNHEY and SVGEGT. CDR3: CASSSSGGDNEQFF. In DNA, the CDR3 is TGTGCCAGCAGTTCTAGCGGGGGAGACAATGAGCAGTTCTTC.

This chain links TRBV11-3 with TRBJ2-5, with 7 bases that match TRBD1. The V gene end was trimmed by 1 base and the J gene end by 7 bases; junction bases not matched to a gene: 3. This CDR3 is built from 13 residues. Germline assignment: CDR1 SGHNT and CDR2 YENEEA. CDR3 DNA: TGTGCCAGCAGCTTAGGGGACAGCGCGACCCAGTACTTC. Its translation is CASSLGDSATQYF. Full variable domain (missing parts from reference TRBV11-3 and TRBJ2-5): EAGVVQSPRYKIIEKKQPVAFWCNPISGHNTLYWYLQNLGQGPELLIRYENEEAVDDSQLPKDRFSAERLKGVDSTLKIQPAELGDSAVYLCASSLGDSATQYFGPGTRLLVL.

For this clone: At one of its ends the junction is not consistent with the germline gene, which may arise from a read error. The genes are TRBV5-1 and TRBJ2-1; 7 bases line up with TRBD2. The CDR3 spans 15 residues. Germline values: CDR1 SGHRS, CDR2 YFSETQ. The CDR3 nucleotides are TGCGCCAGCAGCTTGGGGGCGGGGGTGTACACTGAGCAGTTCTTC. Amino acid sequence: CASSLGAGVYTEQFF. The full variable domain, its missing parts supplied by reference TRBV5-1 and TRBJ2-1, is KAGVTQTPRYLIKTRGQQVTLSCSPISGHRSVSWYQQTPGQGLQFLFEYFSETQRNKGNFPGRFSGRQFSNSRSEMNVSTLELGDSALYLCASSLGAGVYTEQFFGPGTRLTVL.

This rearrangement joins TRBV5-1 to TRBJ1-4, with D possibly being TRBD1 (5 bases). Trimming took off 3 bases at V and 4 bases at J, with 10 bases between the two ends. The CDR3 sequence is 14 residues long. Germline loops: CDR1 SGHRS, CDR2 YFSETQ. The CDR3 protein is CASSSQGYNEKLFF. Written as DNA, the CDR3 is TGCGCCAGCAGCTCGCAGGGTTATAATGAAAAACTGTTTTTT.

As DNA, the CDR3 is TGTGCCAGCACCCTTTGGCAGGGGAAAAGTGGTAGCACTGAAGCTTTCTTT. Translating it yields CASTLWQGKSGSTEAFF. The chain has TRBV28 and TRBJ1-1, with a tentative D call TRBD1 (6 bases). CDR1 MDHEN and CDR2 SYDVKM come from the germline V gene. This CDR3 is built from 17 residues. The V end lost 7 bases, the J end lost 4 bases, and 25 bases lay between the germline ends.

J is TRBJ2-3 and V is TRBV7-2, with 14 bases identical to TRBD2. With 0 bases clipped from V and 4 bases from J, the junction kept 15 bases outside the gene matches. The CDR3 spans 21 residues. Per germline, CDR1 SGHTA and CDR2 FQGNSA. Here the CDR3 reads CASSLAIGLAGGGEEADTQYF. CDR3 nucleotides: TGTGCCAGCAGCTTAGCGATCGGACTAGCGGGGGGCGGGGAGGAGGCAGATACGCAGTATTTT.

The V gene is TRBV10-2, the J gene TRBJ2-3, with 12 nucleotides matching TRBD2. Germline values: CDR1 WSHSY, CDR2 SAAADI. Losses at the gene ends were 0 bases for V and 3 bases for J; bases not matched to a gene: 4. This CDR3 has 17 amino acids. The CDR3 here is CASSESGLAGMTDTQYF. The CDR3 DNA reads as TGCGCCAGCAGTGAGTCTGGACTAGCGGGGATGACAGATACGCAGTATTTT.

The chain is built from TRBV9 and TRBJ2-2; 9 positions agree with TRBD2. There are 17 residues in the CDR3. With V trimmed by 4 bases and J by 6 bases, 13 bases remained unmatched. Germline-derived CDR1 and CDR2 are SGDLS and YYNGEE. The CDR3 loop is CASSPHSWRGGPGELFF. CDR3 coding DNA: TGTGCCAGCAGCCCGCACTCGTGGCGGGGGGGCCCCGGGGAGCTGTTTTTT. Full variable domain (remainder filled in from reference TRBV9 and TRBJ2-2): DSGVTQTPKHLITATGQRVTLRCSPRSGDLSVYWYQQSLDQGLQFLIQYYNGEERAKGNILERFSAQQFPDLHSELNLSSLELGDSALYFCASSPHSWRGGPGELFFGEGSRLTVL.

The V and J genes are TRBV19 and TRBJ1-4, with D tentatively TRBD1 (6 bases). The CDR3 extends over 13 amino acids. V shed 7 bases and J shed 7 bases, with 13 bases lying between them. Germline loops: CDR1 LNHDA, CDR2 SQIVND (reference sequence). For the CDR3, the DNA is TGTGCCAGTAAGGGCAGGGGCCTTGAAAAACTGTTTTTT. This sequence encodes CASKGRGLEKLFF.

In its sample, this clone was seen once. J is TRBJ2-5 and V is TRBV7-6, with 9 positions matching TRBD1. Germline values: CDR1 SGHVS, CDR2 FNYEAQ. The V gene end was trimmed by 4 bases and the J gene end by 1 base; junction bases not matched to a gene: 4. This CDR3 region has 15 residues. CDR3 loop: CASSSQDRGQETQYF. In nucleotides, the CDR3 is TGTGCCAGCAGCTCCCAGGACAGGGGCCAAGAGACCCAGTACTTC.

The J gene is TRBJ1-3, the V gene TRBV28, with a tentative D call TRBD1 (6 bases). V shed 5 bases and J shed 2 bases, with 16 bases lying between them. Germline loops: CDR1 MDHEN, CDR2 SYDVKM. There are 16 residues in the CDR3. CDR3 protein: CASSPSGAVTGNTIYF. The CDR3 coding sequence is TGTGCCAGCAGTCCCTCAGGGGCAGTAACTGGAAACACCATATATTTT.

CDR3 coding DNA: TGTGCCAGCAAGGTAGAGGAAGCAAACTATGGCTACACCTTC. Translating gives CASKVEEANYGYTF. The V call is TRBV28, the J call TRBJ1-2; D remains ambiguous. The germline V and J ends were trimmed by 7 bases and 2 bases, with 14 bases remaining between them. The CDR3 extends over 14 amino acids. Germline V lookup: CDR1 MDHEN, CDR2 SYDVKM.

V usage is TRBV7-9 and J usage is TRBJ2-5; maybe TRBD2 (6 bases). The CDR3 contains 14 residues. The germline V gene encodes CDR1 SEHNR and CDR2 FQNEAQ (reference sequence). V lost 1 base and J lost 9, with 15 bases in between. The CDR3 spells CASSLVEGKAPQYF. The CDR3 DNA reads TGTGCCAGCAGCTTAGTGGAGGGGAAGGCGCCCCAGTACTTC. Based on the CDR3 plus reference TRBV7-9 and TRBJ2-5, the full variable domain is DTGVSQNPRHKITKRGQNVTFRCDPISEHNRLYWYRQTLGQGPEFLTYFQNEAQLEKSRLLSDRFSAERPKGSFSTLEIQRTEQGDSAMYLCASSLVEGKAPQYFGPGTRLLVL.